These T cell receptor beta chains were read from a single sample in a study of T cell repertoires in cytomegalovirus infection. One entry per CDR3 protein results from TCRdb running MiXCR on the reads. Of approximately 770,000 distinct CDR3 sequences listed, almost 30% were seen once; the top ten hold under 15%. These receptors have no known antigen. The specimen comprised cultured CD8+ T cells from PBMCs, sampled from culture after CMV antigen stimulation. These receptors all stem from a human donor in good health (CMV status not recorded). Some clones in this sample may be carry-over from other donors' samples. CDR3s include the opening cysteine and the closing phenylalanine or tryptophan. Fields, in order: clone size, V gene, J gene, CDR3 protein. Size tells how often a clone was seen (once, few, many) or the class of an expanded clone, and some rows leave it out.

abundance: -; v_gene: TRBV6-2/TRBV6-3; j_gene: TRBJ1-5; CDR3aa: CASSYSGGFQPQHF
abundance: -; v_gene: TRBV27; j_gene: TRBJ1-5; CDR3aa: CASSSGPPRPQHF
abundance: -; v_gene: TRBV6-6; j_gene: TRBJ1-3; CDR3aa: CASRSISGNTIYF
abundance: -; v_gene: TRBV7-6; j_gene: TRBJ2-7; CDR3aa: CASTKGGLPDEQYF
abundance: -; v_gene: TRBV4-1; j_gene: TRBJ1-5; CDR3aa: CASSQEGVMPQHF
abundance: -; v_gene: TRBV10-3; j_gene: TRBJ1-3; CDR3aa: CAISVMEGAGNTIYF
abundance: -; v_gene: TRBV12-3/TRBV12-4; j_gene: TRBJ2-1; CDR3aa: CASSHYRGPDEQFF
abundance: -; v_gene: TRBV6-2/TRBV6-3; j_gene: TRBJ1-5; CDR3aa: CASRPLTGRNQPQHF
abundance: -; v_gene: TRBV6-2/TRBV6-3; j_gene: TRBJ2-2; CDR3aa: CASSYSIIGELFF
abundance: -; v_gene: TRBV20-1; j_gene: TRBJ2-3; CDR3aa: CSARRSSGVGDTQYF
abundance: few; v_gene: TRBV6-1; j_gene: TRBJ1-6; CDR3aa: CASPQGREVNSPLHF
abundance: -; v_gene: TRBV2; j_gene: TRBJ2-7; CDR3aa: CAGGQVSYEQYF
abundance: -; v_gene: TRBV5-3; j_gene: TRBJ2-1; CDR3aa: CASSAGWDRVNNEQFF
abundance: -; v_gene: TRBV12-3/TRBV12-4; j_gene: TRBJ1-1; CDR3aa: CASRPPPVFGNTEAFF
abundance: few; v_gene: TRBV10-3; j_gene: TRBJ2-1; CDR3aa: CAISESTSGLRNEQFF
abundance: many; v_gene: TRBV7-9; j_gene: TRBJ2-1; CDR3aa: CASSDWRGLAALGDYNEQFF
abundance: few; v_gene: TRBV12-3/TRBV12-4; j_gene: TRBJ2-1; CDR3aa: CASSLGLFHEQFF
abundance: -; v_gene: TRBV6-4; j_gene: TRBJ2-1; CDR3aa: CASSDMQGNEQFF
abundance: -; v_gene: TRBV9; j_gene: TRBJ1-1; CDR3aa: CASSARGEAFF
abundance: few; v_gene: TRBV4-3; j_gene: TRBJ1-2; CDR3aa: CASSQRTQLNYGYTF
abundance: many; v_gene: TRBV7-6; j_gene: TRBJ1-1; CDR3aa: CASSVGPGQSNTEAFF
abundance: -; v_gene: TRBV6-1; j_gene: TRBJ2-6; CDR3aa: CASSSEVSLPGANVLTF
abundance: -; v_gene: TRBV27; j_gene: TRBJ2-1; CDR3aa: CASSLGGYPNTNEQFF
abundance: -; v_gene: TRBV2; j_gene: TRBJ1-5; CDR3aa: CASSVVPGGSNQPQHF
abundance: -; v_gene: TRBV4-1; j_gene: TRBJ1-1; CDR3aa: CASSQLQGSEAFF
abundance: -; v_gene: TRBV13; j_gene: TRBJ2-3; CDR3aa: CASSSRLALVTDTQYF
abundance: -; v_gene: TRBV12-3/TRBV12-4; j_gene: TRBJ2-2; CDR3aa: CASSSENPGELFF
abundance: -; v_gene: TRBV10-3; j_gene: TRBJ1-2; CDR3aa: CAISGTGTGGEKGGYTF
abundance: -; v_gene: TRBV24-1; j_gene: TRBJ2-2; CDR3aa: CATSDGARGADTGELFF
abundance: -; v_gene: TRBV7-9; j_gene: TRBJ2-5; CDR3aa: CASSFPSGGAETQYF
abundance: -; v_gene: TRBV2; j_gene: TRBJ2-1; CDR3aa: CASPPGHQNEQFF
abundance: -; v_gene: TRBV7-6; j_gene: TRBJ2-1; CDR3aa: CASSETQYEQFF
abundance: -; v_gene: TRBV29-1; j_gene: TRBJ2-4; CDR3aa: CSALGPWETKNIQYF
abundance: -; v_gene: TRBV6-6; j_gene: TRBJ2-3; CDR3aa: CASNLAGFGTESTDTQYF
abundance: -; v_gene: TRBV6-6; j_gene: TRBJ1-5; CDR3aa: CASSYGQFSQPQHF
abundance: few; v_gene: TRBV27; j_gene: TRBJ1-5; CDR3aa: CASSLQWQAVGNQPQHF
abundance: few; v_gene: TRBV12-3/TRBV12-4; j_gene: TRBJ2-1; CDR3aa: CASSLWKAGYNEQFF
abundance: -; v_gene: TRBV14; j_gene: TRBJ1-2; CDR3aa: CASSQDTRAGSYGYTF
abundance: -; v_gene: TRBV7-6; j_gene: TRBJ2-2; CDR3aa: CASSSGPRELFF
abundance: -; v_gene: TRBV6-1; j_gene: TRBJ2-2; CDR3aa: CASSGDGGAGYGELFF
abundance: -; v_gene: TRBV7-9; j_gene: TRBJ2-1; CDR3aa: CASSPGQGSWEQFF
abundance: -; v_gene: TRBV19; j_gene: TRBJ2-3; CDR3aa: CASSRSSGHTDTQYF
abundance: few; v_gene: TRBV27; j_gene: TRBJ1-2; CDR3aa: CASSFAAAVHGYTF
abundance: few; v_gene: TRBV4-3; j_gene: TRBJ2-2; CDR3aa: CASSQGSSTGTGELFF
abundance: -; v_gene: TRBV2; j_gene: TRBJ1-2; CDR3aa: CASRLPFGEAQFRDGYTF
abundance: once; v_gene: TRBV7-9; j_gene: TRBJ2-1; CDR3aa: CASSLYSATNEQFF
abundance: -; v_gene: TRBV20-1; j_gene: TRBJ2-5; CDR3aa: CSARDGGDRAQETQYF
abundance: -; v_gene: TRBV2; j_gene: TRBJ2-3; CDR3aa: CASSEKGDTQYF